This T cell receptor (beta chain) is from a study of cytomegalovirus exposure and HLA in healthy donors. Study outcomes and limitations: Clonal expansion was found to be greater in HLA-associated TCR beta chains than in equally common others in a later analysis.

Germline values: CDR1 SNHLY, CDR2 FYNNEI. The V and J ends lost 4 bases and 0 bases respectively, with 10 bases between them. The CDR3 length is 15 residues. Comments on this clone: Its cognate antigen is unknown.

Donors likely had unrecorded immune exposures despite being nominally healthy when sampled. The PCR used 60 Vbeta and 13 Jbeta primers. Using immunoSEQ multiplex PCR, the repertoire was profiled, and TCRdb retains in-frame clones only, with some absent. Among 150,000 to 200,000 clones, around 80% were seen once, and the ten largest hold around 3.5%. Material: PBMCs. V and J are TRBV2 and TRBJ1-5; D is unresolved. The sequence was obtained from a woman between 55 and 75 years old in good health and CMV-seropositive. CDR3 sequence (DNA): TGTGCCAGCAGTGGCGGGCTCGGTAGCAATCAGCCCCAGCATTTT. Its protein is CASSGGLGSNQPQHF.